What follows are 21 T cell receptor beta chains derived from one specimen sequenced in a study of long-term antiretroviral therapy in people with HIV. Investigators performed immunoSEQ version v3.0 at survey level. Sequenced by immunoSEQ multiplex PCR; TCRdb stores in-frame clones only, minus some. The sample includes tens of thousands of clones, roughly 91% seen only once; the top ten take around 8%. The sample in question was unsorted PBMCs, obtained 0.2 years before starting antiretroviral therapy. Receptors originate from a man in his late teens or twenties with HIV.

The genes are TRBV13 and TRBJ2-3; D is perhaps TRBD2 (5 bases). V gave up 4 bases and J gave up 0 bases, with 14 bases separating them. The CDR3 contains 16 residues. Germline values: CDR1 PRHDT, CDR2 FYEKMQ (reference sequence). This chain's CDR3 is CASSSLNGISTDTQYF. CDR3 nucleotide sequence: TGTGCCAGCAGCTCCCTTAACGGGATAAGCACAGATACGCAGTATTTT.

For this clone: Since no conserved phenylalanine or tryptophan closes the CDR3, a read error is the likely cause. It is unclear where the CDR3 begins or ends on the DNA, so no DNA is shown, and the CDR3 is as TCRdb lists it. The V and J genes are TRBV11-1 and TRBJ1-4. Germline CDR1 is SGHAT and CDR2 is FQDESV (reference sequence). The CDR3 contains 10 residues when both ends are counted. The CDR3 loop is CASKCLRKLC.

The chain links TRBV5-4 to TRBJ2-5; D is perhaps TRBD1 or TRBD2 (5 bases each). The ends were cut back, 0 bases at V and 2 bases at J, with 8 bases in the middle. CDR1 and CDR2 (germline): SGHNT, YYREEE (reference sequence). The CDR3 has 14 amino acids. CDR3 sequence: CASSLGGMQETQYF. For the CDR3, the DNA is TGTGCCAGCAGCTTGGGGGGGATGCAAGAGACCCAGTACTTC.

The chain combines TRBV5-6 with TRBJ1-5, with TRBD1 matching 7 bases. The CDR3 contains 19 residues. Germline lookup yields CDR1 SGHDT and CDR2 YYEEEE. V lost 0 bases to trimming and J lost 0 bases; unmatched junction nucleotides: 12. The CDR3, as DNA: TGTGCCAGCAGCTTGGGACCAGCGACAGGGACTTTTAGCAATCAGCCCCAGCATTTT. Translating gives CASSLGPATGTFSNQPQHF.

V is TRBV27 and J is TRBJ2-3; D is uncertain. V was trimmed by 8 bases and J by 5 bases, leaving 26 bases between them. Germline V gene sequence: CDR1 MNHEY, CDR2 SMNVEV (reference sequence). The CDR3 extends over 17 amino acids. The CDR3 loop reads CASSFLPAGVAGDTQYF. In DNA, the CDR3 is TGTGCCAGCTCGTTCCTACCCGCTGGGGTAGCAGGAGATACGCAGTATTTT.

V is TRBV6-6 and J is TRBJ2-3; tentatively, D is TRBD2 (7 bases). The CDR3 consists of 15 residues. Germline CDR1 reads MNHNY; CDR2 reads SVGAGI (reference sequence). Trimming cost V 8 bases and J 5 bases, with 20 bases left between them. CDR3 sequence: CASGRGGAEGDTQYF. The CDR3 bases are TGTGCCAGCGGGAGGGGGGGGGCCGAGGGAGATACGCAGTATTTT.

This chain links TRBV7-9 with TRBJ2-4; a weak D match, TRBD2 (5 bases). From germline, CDR1 is SEHNR and CDR2 FQNEAQ (reference sequence). Trimming left V 3 bases short and J 0 bases short, with 9 bases between. The CDR3 is 15 residues long. The CDR3 region is CASSFPGLAKNIQYF. CDR3 nucleotide sequence: TGTGCCAGCAGCTTCCCCGGACTAGCCAAAAACATTCAGTACTTC.

The gene calls are TRBV10-3 and TRBJ1-1; 7 bases are a match to TRBD1. The V segment lost 8 bases and the J segment 5 bases; nucleotides outside the gene matches: 5. The CDR3 runs to 12 residues. Germline lookup yields CDR1 ENHRY and CDR2 SYGVKD. For the CDR3, the DNA is TGTGCCATCGGCCAGGGGGGGACTGAAGCTTTCTTT. It is translated as CAIGQGGTEAFF.

V gene TRBV6-1 combines with J gene TRBJ2-7; either TRBD1 or TRBD2 may supply D (6 bases each). The germline CDR1 and CDR2 sequences are MNHNS and SASEGT. Trimming pared 4 bases from V and 7 bases from J, leaving 29 bases between. This CDR3 contains 18 residues. The CDR3 spells CASSALSPYGGALGEQYF. The CDR3 DNA follows: TGTGCCAGCAGTGCGCTTTCGCCCTACGGGGGCGCCTTGGGTGAGCAGTACTTC.

The chain couples TRBV4-3 to TRBJ2-1; TRBD2 matches 9 bases. The CDR3 runs to 15 residues. Trimming removed 1 base from V and 5 bases from J; junction bases left unmatched: 3. Looked up from germline, CDR1 is LGHNA and CDR2 is YSLEER. The CDR3 loop reads CASSQVSGGDNEQFF. The CDR3 coding sequence is TGCGCCAGCAGCCAAGTTAGCGGGGGTGACAATGAGCAGTTCTTC.

The chain carries TRBV13 and TRBJ2-1, with 11 bases matching TRBD2. J gave up 5 bases and V 5 bases, and 5 bases lay outside the gene matches. This CDR3 is built from 15 residues. The germline gives CDR1 PRHDT, CDR2 FYEKMQ (reference sequence). CDR3 sequence reads: CASSVAGGPDNEQFF. Here the CDR3 DNA reads TGTGCCAGCAGCGTAGCGGGAGGGCCCGACAATGAGCAGTTCTTC.

The rearrangement joins TRBV5-1 to TRBJ2-3; D tentatively reads TRBD1 or TRBD2 (5 bases each). The CDR3 covers 15 residues. V lost 0 bases, J lost 0 bases, and 8 bases lay in between. Germline V gene lookup returns CDR1 SGHRS and CDR2 YFSETQ. CDR3 nucleotides: TGCGCCAGCAGCTTGGCGGGGCGCAGCACAGATACGCAGTATTTT. It encodes CASSLAGRSTDTQYF.

V usage is TRBV5-1 and J usage is TRBJ1-1; TRBD1 matches 7 bases. The CDR3 has 14 residues. CDR1 SGHRS and CDR2 YFSETQ come from the germline V gene. V lost 5 bases to trimming and J lost 7 bases; unmatched junction nucleotides: 11. CDR3 bases: TGCGCCAGCAGTCTTGGACAGGATAAGCGTGAAGCTTTCTTT. Its protein product is CASSLGQDKREAFF. Combining the CDR3 with reference TRBV5-1 and TRBJ1-1 gives the whole variable domain KAGVTQTPRYLIKTRGQQVTLSCSPISGHRSVSWYQQTPGQGLQFLFEYFSETQRNKGNFPGRFSGRQFSNSRSEMNVSTLELGDSALYLCASSLGQDKREAFFGQGTRLTVV.

This chain joins TRBV18 and TRBJ2-3; 8 bases line up with TRBD2. The CDR3 is made up of 17 amino acids. After removal of 6 bases from V and 5 bases from J, the junction contained 16 bases not matched to a gene. Looked up from germline, CDR1 is KGHSH and CDR2 is LQKENI. In DNA, the CDR3 is TGTGCCAGCTCTTTTCTGGGTAGCGGGATTTCAAAAGATACGCAGTATTTT. Translating it yields CASSFLGSGISKDTQYF.

This clone showed up just once. The J gene is TRBJ2-7, the V gene TRBV15, with D hard to call. The CDR3 runs to 13 residues. Germline values: CDR1 LNHNV, CDR2 YYDKDF (reference sequence). The germline V and J ends were trimmed by 5 bases and 4 bases, with 12 bases remaining between them. The chain's CDR3 is CATSLGIEYEQYF. The CDR3 DNA is TGTGCCACCAGCTTGGGGATCGAGTACGAGCAGTACTTC.

A single count supports this clone. The CDR3 here is CASSKDRPDTQYF. The DNA of the CDR3 is TGTGCCAGTAGTAAGGACCGGCCAGATACGCAGTATTTT. The chain uses TRBV19 and TRBJ2-3, with D unclear. Germline CDR1 reads LNHDA; CDR2 reads SQIVND (reference sequence). CDR3 length equals 13 residues. V was shortened by 4 bases and J by 4 bases, with 9 bases between the two germline ends.

This clone was seen only a few times. This rearrangement joins TRBV6-6 to TRBJ2-1; D call uncertain. The germline V gene has CDR1 MNHNY and CDR2 SVGAGI (reference sequence). The CDR3 is made up of 14 amino acids. V was pared by 2 bases and J by 0 bases, with 5 bases between. CDR3 in amino acids: CASSYTNSYNEQFF. The CDR3 nucleotides are TGTGCCAGCAGTTACACAAACTCCTACAATGAGCAGTTCTTC.

This rearrangement joins TRBV11-2 to TRBJ2-3, with 8 nucleotides matching TRBD1. Trimming cost V 1 base and J 5 bases; bases outside gene matches: 11. CDR1 is SGHAT, CDR2 FQNNGV, per germline. CDR3 size: 17 residues. The CDR3 spells CASSLAPTGVDGDTQYF. The CDR3 coding sequence is TGTGCCAGCAGCTTAGCCCCGACAGGGGTGGATGGAGATACGCAGTATTTT.

In its sample, this clone was seen once. The V gene is TRBV27, the J gene TRBJ2-1; TRBD2 might be the D (7 bases). Germline loops: CDR1 MNHEY, CDR2 SMNVEV (reference sequence). Trimming removed 7 bases at V and 0 bases at J, with 10 bases between. CDR3 size: 14 residues. CDR3 DNA: TGTGCCAGCACGAGGGGGGGCTCCTACAATGAGCAGTTCTTC. It yields the protein CASTRGGSYNEQFF.

The V call is TRBV9, the J call TRBJ2-5, with D perhaps TRBD2 (6 bases). The germline gives CDR1 SGDLS, CDR2 YYNGEE. There are 14 residues in the CDR3. The V end lost 2 bases, the J end lost 4 bases, and 12 bases lay between the germline ends. Here the CDR3 DNA reads TGTGCCAGCAGCGTCCCCGGGAGTCCAGAGACCCAGTACTTC. This translates into CASSVPGSPETQYF.

This chain links TRBV29-1 with TRBJ1-1; possibly TRBD1 for D (5 bases). Deletions cut 3 bases from V and 8 bases from J, with 10 bases between. Germline CDR1 and CDR2: SQVTM and ANQGSEA. The CDR3 is 11 amino acids. The CDR3 nucleotides read TGCAGCGTTGATGAAGACAGAGAAGCTTTCTTT. It codes for CSVDEDREAFF.